A single sample is the source of the 18 T cell receptor beta chains below, sequenced in a study of cytomegalovirus exposure and HLA in healthy donors. Amplification used 60 Vbeta primers and 13 Jbeta primers. Libraries were prepared by immunoSEQ multiplex PCR; TCRdb keeps only in-frame clonotypes and omits some of them. The sample contains approximately 180,000 clones, 77% of which appear only once. The material sequenced was PBMCs. The source of these receptors is a woman in her fifties or sixties in good health and CMV-seropositive.

With regard to this clone: One junction end disagrees with the germline gene, perhaps due to a read error. This chain links TRBV2 with TRBJ1-5; 7 positions match TRBD1. Germline values: CDR1 SNHLY, CDR2 FYNNEI. This CDR3 comprises 15 residues. The CDR3 loop reads CTSRASTGRNQPQHF. In DNA, the CDR3 is TGTACCAGCAGGGCTTCGACAGGGCGGAATCAGCCCCAGCATTTT.

This chain connects TRBV9 to TRBJ1-6, with D perhaps TRBD1 (6 bases). CDR1 is SGDLS, CDR2 YYNGEE, per germline. V lost 0 bases to trimming and J lost 7 bases, with 14 bases between them. This CDR3 has 16 amino acids. The CDR3 bases are TGTGCCAGCAGCGTAGGCGCAGGGGAGAGGAATTCACCCCTCCACTTT. It translates to CASSVGAGERNSPLHF.

The chain is built from TRBV14 and TRBJ1-4, with TRBD1 matching 8 bases. V dropped 4 bases and J dropped 7; count of bases not matched to a gene: 8. Germline CDR1 and CDR2: SGHDN and FVKESK. The CDR3 consists of 15 residues. The CDR3 spells CASSRRTGFGEKLFF. In nucleotides, the CDR3 is TGTGCCAGCAGCCGGAGGACAGGGTTTGGTGAAAAACTGTTTTTT.

The chain links TRBV28 to TRBJ1-5, with D hard to call. CDR1 is MDHEN and CDR2 is SYDVKM in the germline V gene. The CDR3 is 14 residues long. Trimming removed 2 bases from V and 0 bases from J, with 5 bases in between. CDR3 sequence: CASSLGHSNQPQHF. The DNA of the CDR3 is TGTGCCAGCAGTTTAGGGCATAGCAATCAGCCCCAGCATTTT.

The V call is TRBV30, the J call TRBJ1-5, with a possible D match to TRBD1 (6 bases). Germline V lookup: CDR1 GTSNPN, CDR2 SVGIG (reference sequence). Trimming stripped 2 bases from V and 4 bases from J, with 15 bases between. The length of the CDR3 is 15 residues. The CDR3 spells CAWSTGNSRNQPQHF. CDR3 nucleotide sequence: TGTGCCTGGAGTACAGGGAACAGTAGGAATCAGCCCCAGCATTTT.

The J gene is TRBJ1-2, the V gene TRBV18, with D hard to call. V was cut by 2 bases and J by 10 bases, with 14 bases left in between. CDR3 length equals 13 residues. Germline CDR1 and CDR2: KGHSH and LQKENI. CDR3 residues: CASSPLGSLNYTF. CDR3 sequence (DNA): TGTGCCAGCTCACCATTGGGCAGCCTAAACTACACCTTC. Full variable domain (rest looked up from reference TRBV18 and TRBJ1-2): NAGVMQNPRHLVRRRGQEARLRCSPMKGHSHVYWYRQLPEEGLKFMVYLQKENIIDESGMPKERFSAEFPKEGPSILRIQQVVRGDSAAYFCASSPLGSLNYTFGSGTRLTVV.

The genes are TRBV27 and TRBJ1-2, with D uncertain. The germline gives CDR1 MNHEY, CDR2 SMNVEV (reference sequence). V was shortened by 6 bases and J by 7 bases, with 12 bases between the two germline ends. The CDR3 consists of 12 residues. The CDR3 coding sequence is TGTGCCAGCAGGACTAATATAGGTGGCTACACCTTC. Translated, it gives CASRTNIGGYTF.

The CDR3 nucleotides are TGTGCCACCAGCAGAGCCGGGGGGGGACAGCAGCCCCAGCATTTT. Amino acid sequence: CATSRAGGGQQPQHF. The rearrangement uses TRBV15 and TRBJ1-5; 7 positions match TRBD1. This CDR3 comprises 15 residues. V shed 1 base, J shed 7 bases, and the junction held 7 bases outside the gene matches. CDR1 is LNHNV, CDR2 YYDKDF, per germline (reference sequence).

This sequence joins TRBV30 and TRBJ1-5; 7 positions match TRBD1. The CDR3 runs to 15 residues. Germline-derived CDR1 and CDR2 are GTSNPN and SVGIG (reference sequence). V was pared by 3 bases and J by 2 bases, with 7 bases of the junction left unmatched. This CDR3 is CAWSLQGLRNQPQHF. DNA for the CDR3: TGTGCCTGGAGCCTACAGGGGTTGCGCAATCAGCCCCAGCATTTT.

This clone was observed once. The chain is built from TRBV28 and TRBJ2-7; TRBD1 matches at 10 bases. The V segment lost 4 bases and the J segment 3 bases; nucleotides outside the gene matches: 3. Germline V gene data show CDR1 as MDHEN and CDR2 as SYDVKM. The CDR3 covers 14 residues. CDR3 coding DNA: TGTGCCAGCAGTTGGGACAGGGGAAACTACGAGCAGTACTTC. This codes for CASSWDRGNYEQYF.

The chain has TRBV13 and TRBJ2-5; weak D call: TRBD1 (6 bases). Germline V CDR1 and CDR2: PRHDT, FYEKMQ (reference sequence). The CDR3 extends over 14 amino acids. V lost 6 bases and J 3 bases, leaving 14 bases between the germline ends. For the CDR3, the DNA is TGTGCCAGCAGTAGGGGGTCAGAGGAAGAGACCCAGTACTTC. Protein product: CASSRGSEEETQYF.

V and J are TRBV4-3 and TRBJ2-5; tentatively, D is TRBD2 (5 bases). The V and J ends lost 3 bases and 4 bases respectively, with 15 bases between them. Germline CDR1 LGHNA, CDR2 YSLEER. The CDR3 extends over 15 amino acids. The CDR3 bases are TGCGCCAGCAGCCAGGAACTCGGACGGGGAGAGACCCAGTACTTC. It encodes CASSQELGRGETQYF.

The chain couples TRBV14 to TRBJ2-7; D is possibly TRBD2 (6 bases). Germline values: CDR1 SGHDN, CDR2 FVKESK. V dropped 4 bases and J dropped 2 bases, with 12 bases sitting between them. This CDR3 has 14 amino acids. CDR3 in DNA: TGTGCCAGCAGCCCCTCGGGCGGGACCTACGAGCAGTACTTC. Protein sequence: CASSPSGGTYEQYF.

V gene TRBV19 combines with J gene TRBJ1-4; no firm D call. The germline V gene has CDR1 LNHDA and CDR2 SQIVND (reference sequence). Trimming shortened V by 5 bases and J by 4 bases, and 11 bases separated the two germline ends. CDR3 length: 14 residues. The CDR3 DNA sequence: TGTGCCAGTAGTGAAATTCACAGTAATGAAAAACTGTTTTTT. It yields the protein CASSEIHSNEKLFF.

The V call is TRBV19, the J call TRBJ1-2; a weak D match, TRBD1 (5 bases). The length of the CDR3 is 16 residues. V was shortened by 7 bases and J by 0 bases, with 18 bases between the two germline ends. Germline V gene lookup returns CDR1 LNHDA and CDR2 SQIVND (reference sequence). This CDR3 is CASTVLGRRANYGYTF. The CDR3 nucleotides read TGTGCCAGTACCGTATTGGGGCGAAGAGCTAACTATGGCTACACCTTC.

The rearrangement links TRBV6-5 to TRBJ1-5, with D uncertain. V lost 5 bases to trimming and J lost 5 bases, with 10 bases between them. Germline CDR1 reads MNHEY; CDR2 reads SVGAGI. The CDR3 runs to 13 residues. CDR3 in DNA: TGTGCCAGCAGTGAAATAGAGGATCAGCCCCAGCATTTT. Encoded protein: CASSEIEDQPQHF.

The count of this clone is one. The gene calls are TRBV7-2 and TRBJ2-1, with 11 bases lining up with TRBD2. Germline V gene sequence: CDR1 SGHTA, CDR2 FQGNSA. The CDR3 sequence is 15 residues long. V gave up 5 bases and J gave up 2 bases; unmatched junction bases: 2. CDR3 amino acids: CASSRLAGPYNEQFF. The CDR3 DNA reads TGTGCCAGCAGCAGACTAGCGGGGCCCTACAATGAGCAGTTCTTC.

This sequence joins TRBV5-1 and TRBJ2-5, with TRBD1 matching 9 bases. From germline, CDR1 is SGHRS and CDR2 YFSETQ. Trimming cost V 4 bases and J 5 bases; bases outside gene matches: 15. The CDR3 runs 17 residues. The CDR3 coding sequence is TGCGCCAGCAGCCTGCCATCCCCGGGACAGGGAATGGAGACCCAGTACTTC. This translates into CASSLPSPGQGMETQYF. Full variable domain (remainder filled in from reference TRBV5-1 and TRBJ2-5): KAGVTQTPRYLIKTRGQQVTLSCSPISGHRSVSWYQQTPGQGLQFLFEYFSETQRNKGNFPGRFSGRQFSNSRSEMNVSTLELGDSALYLCASSLPSPGQGMETQYFGPGTRLLVL.